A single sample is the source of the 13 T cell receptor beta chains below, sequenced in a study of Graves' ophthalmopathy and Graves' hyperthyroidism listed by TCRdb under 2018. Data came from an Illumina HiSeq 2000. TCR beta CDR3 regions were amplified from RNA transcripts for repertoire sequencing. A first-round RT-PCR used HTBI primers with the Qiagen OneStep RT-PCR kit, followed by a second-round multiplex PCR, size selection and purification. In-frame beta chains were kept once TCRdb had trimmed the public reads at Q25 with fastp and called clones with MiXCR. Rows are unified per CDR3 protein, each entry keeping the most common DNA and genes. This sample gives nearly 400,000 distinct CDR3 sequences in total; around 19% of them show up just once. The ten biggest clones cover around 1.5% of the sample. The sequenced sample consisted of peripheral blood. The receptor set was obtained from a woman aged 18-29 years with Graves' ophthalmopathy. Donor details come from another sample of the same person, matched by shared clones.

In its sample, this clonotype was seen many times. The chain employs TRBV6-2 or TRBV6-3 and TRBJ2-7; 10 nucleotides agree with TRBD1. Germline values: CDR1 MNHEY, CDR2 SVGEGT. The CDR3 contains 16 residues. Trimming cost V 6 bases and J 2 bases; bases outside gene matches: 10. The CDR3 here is CASSAGTGALTYEQYF. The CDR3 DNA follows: TGTGCCAGCAGCGCCGGGACAGGGGCCTTAACCTACGAGCAGTACTTC.

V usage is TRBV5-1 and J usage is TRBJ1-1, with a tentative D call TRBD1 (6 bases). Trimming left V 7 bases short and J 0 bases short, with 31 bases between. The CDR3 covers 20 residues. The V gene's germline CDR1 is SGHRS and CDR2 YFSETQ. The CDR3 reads CASAQSKPRGSLEVNTEAFF. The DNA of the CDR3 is TGCGCCAGCGCCCAATCAAAACCCAGGGGCTCCTTAGAGGTGAACACTGAAGCTTTCTTT.

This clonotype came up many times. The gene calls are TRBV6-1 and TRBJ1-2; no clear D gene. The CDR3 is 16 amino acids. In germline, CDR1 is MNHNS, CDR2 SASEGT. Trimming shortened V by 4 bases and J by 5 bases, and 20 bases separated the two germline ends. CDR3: CASSGTRANSFYGYTF. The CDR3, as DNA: TGTGCCAGCAGTGGGACTCGAGCAAATTCTTTTTATGGCTACACCTTC.

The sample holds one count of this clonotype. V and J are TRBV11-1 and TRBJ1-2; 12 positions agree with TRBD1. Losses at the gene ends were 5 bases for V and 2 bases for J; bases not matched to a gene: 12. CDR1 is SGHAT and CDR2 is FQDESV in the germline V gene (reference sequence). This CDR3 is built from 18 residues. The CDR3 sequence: CASSTEGGQGAVNYGYTF. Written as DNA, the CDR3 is TGTGCCAGCAGCACCGAGGGGGGACAGGGGGCTGTCAACTATGGCTACACCTTC.

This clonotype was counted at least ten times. The CDR3 DNA reads TGCAGTGCTAGTCCGGGGCATGGCTACACCTTC. Amino acid sequence: CSASPGHGYTF. The gene calls are TRBV20-1 and TRBJ1-2, with D perhaps TRBD1 (5 bases). Trimming cost V 3 bases and J 6 bases, with 8 bases left between them. The CDR3 runs 11 residues. CDR1 and CDR2 from the germline V gene are DFQATT and SNEGSKA (reference sequence).

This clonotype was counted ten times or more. The CDR3, as DNA: TGTGCCAGCAGTTCCCGGGCGAACACTGAAGCTTTCTTT. Translated, it gives CASSSRANTEAFF. The V and J genes are TRBV12-3 or TRBV12-4 and TRBJ1-1; D is ambiguous. This CDR3 comprises 13 residues. Trimming shortened V by 4 bases and J by 1 base, and 7 bases separated the two germline ends.

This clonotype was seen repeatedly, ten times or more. The CDR3 region has the DNA TGTGCCAGCAGCTTAGTCCCGAGACAGGGGGCCGAGCAGTACTTC. It yields the protein CASSLVPRQGAEQYF. The chain couples TRBV7-2 to TRBJ2-7; 10 bases agree with TRBD1. Trimming removed 1 base from V and 6 bases from J; junction bases left unmatched: 6. Germline CDR1 reads SGHTA; CDR2 reads FQGNSA. The CDR3 consists of 15 residues.

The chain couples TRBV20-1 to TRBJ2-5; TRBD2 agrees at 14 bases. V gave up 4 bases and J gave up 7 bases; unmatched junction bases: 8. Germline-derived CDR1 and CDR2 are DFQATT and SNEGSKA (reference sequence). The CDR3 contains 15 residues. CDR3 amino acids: CSAKSGTSGSGTQYF. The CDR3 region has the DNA TGCAGTGCTAAATCCGGGACTAGCGGGAGCGGGACCCAGTACTTC.

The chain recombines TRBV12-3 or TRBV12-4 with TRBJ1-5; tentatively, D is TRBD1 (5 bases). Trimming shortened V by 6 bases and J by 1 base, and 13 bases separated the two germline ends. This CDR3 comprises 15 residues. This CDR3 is CASRSQGGSNQPQHF. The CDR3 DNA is TGTGCCAGCAGGAGTCAGGGAGGGAGCAATCAGCCCCAGCATTTT.

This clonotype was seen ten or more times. The CDR3: CASKGSRVLPEQYF. The CDR3 DNA reads as TGTGCCAGCAAAGGCTCCAGGGTTCTTCCCGAGCAGTACTTC. V gene TRBV28 combines with J gene TRBJ2-7, with a possible D match to TRBD1 (5 bases). Looked up from germline, CDR1 is MDHEN and CDR2 is SYDVKM. The CDR3 has 14 amino acids. V was cut by 7 bases and J by 6 bases, with 19 bases left in between.

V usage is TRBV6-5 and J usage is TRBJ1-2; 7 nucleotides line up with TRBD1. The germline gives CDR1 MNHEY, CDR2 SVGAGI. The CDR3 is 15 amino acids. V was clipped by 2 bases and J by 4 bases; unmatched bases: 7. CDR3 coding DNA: TGTGCCAGCAGTTACACGTCCCGGGACAGCTATGGCTACACCTTC. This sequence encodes CASSYTSRDSYGYTF.

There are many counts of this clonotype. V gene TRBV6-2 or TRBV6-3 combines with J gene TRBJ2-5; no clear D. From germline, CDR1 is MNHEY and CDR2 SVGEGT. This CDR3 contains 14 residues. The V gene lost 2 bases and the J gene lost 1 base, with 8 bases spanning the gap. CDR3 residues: CASSYSQPQETQYF. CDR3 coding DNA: TGTGCCAGCAGTTACAGCCAGCCCCAAGAGACCCAGTACTTC.

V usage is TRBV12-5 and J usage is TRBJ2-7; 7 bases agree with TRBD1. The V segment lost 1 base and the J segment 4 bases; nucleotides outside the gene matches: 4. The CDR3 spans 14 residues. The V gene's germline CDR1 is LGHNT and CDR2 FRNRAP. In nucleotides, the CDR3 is TGTGCTAGTGGTTTGGGGGACAGCCCTTACGAGCAGTACTTC. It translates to CASGLGDSPYEQYF.